What follows is one T cell receptor beta chain and its context. The antigen this receptor binds is unknown. No base quality information exists; no much larger clone differs at one position. The data are from a study of OX40 agonist ivuxolimab in advanced cancers. For the study in its entirety: Ivuxolimab was a fully human IgG2 agonistic monoclonal antibody targeting the costimulatory receptor OX40 (CD134). Intravenous ivuxolimab was administered to patients every 2 weeks at six dose levels: 0.01, 0.1, 0.3, 1.5, 3 and 10 mg/kg. Among the roughly 52 dose-escalation patients, 19 had hepatocellular carcinoma, roughly 15 melanoma, 9 renal cell carcinoma and 9 head and neck cancer. In the dose-escalation cohort, around four fifths of patients were male, and the mean age was roughly 60 years with a range of about 23 to 79. Prior anti-PD-1, anti-PD-L1 or anti-CTLA-4 therapy was permitted, and checkpoint inhibitors had been received by under 50% of dose-escalation patients. Partial responses were achieved by three dose-escalation patients, of whom one had hepatocellular carcinoma and two had cutaneous melanoma. The point of sequencing TCRbeta in the periphery was to test whether ivuxolimab changed TCR sequence diversity and drove clonal T-cell expansion. The paper reports the monotherapy dose-escalation portion (N of about 51 patients) of the phase I ivuxolimab trial. The paper as a whole reports these results and caveats: On average, CD8+ T cells showed more expanded clones than CD4+ T cells after ivuxolimab. Low levels of normalized T-cell clonal expansion were also seen in some nonresponding patients. Which antigens the clonally expanded peripheral T cells were specific for was not determined. Partial responders in the 0.1-3.0 mg/kg groups had among the lowest normalized peripheral clonal expansion, especially among CD8+ T cells. At doses of 0.1 to 3.0 mg/kg, clonal expansion of both CD4+ and CD8+ T cells in blood was seen between baseline and week 6.

The CDR3 holds 17 amino acids from the cysteine to the phenylalanine. Of all the DNA, just the CDR3 is kept, 51 bases in frame from base 1. V is trimmed back by 5 bases and J by 1 base, and the junction contains 7 bases that no gene match accounts for. Based on the germline V gene (reference sequence), the CDR1 and CDR2 sequences are WNHNN and SYGVQD. Genomic DNA was isolated from the sorted cells so that the TCRbeta CDR3 region could be sequenced. The immunoSEQ Assay was used for sequencing of TCRbeta CDR3 regions. The immuneACCESS repertoire file appears here via TCRdb, limited to in-frame rearrangements. These files lack a portion of the clones; in checked studies, under half of the deficit traces to unresolved V genes, and the cause of the others is not known. This sample gives roughly 59,000 clones in total; approximately 86% of them show up just once. The ten largest account for more than 5% of the sample.

Patients with autoimmune disease history or receiving systemic immunosuppression were excluded from the trial. Peripheral blood for TCR sequencing was collected from all dose cohorts at baseline, on cycle 4 day 1, and on cycle 7 day 1. Samples came from an open-label, multicenter, first-in-human phase I dose-escalation trial of ivuxolimab. The trial enrolled adults with locally advanced or metastatic head and neck squamous cell, hepatocellular, melanoma or renal cell carcinoma. Before TCR sequencing, CD4+ and CD8+ T cells were separately sorted from peripheral blood. The chain is encoded by TRBV10-1 joined to TRBJ2-6; 8 bases in the middle match TRBD2. The sequence was collected from an adult with an advanced solid tumor such as melanoma, head and neck, liver or kidney cancer. Sequences were derived from CD4+ or CD8+ T cells sorted from blood, sampled in a trial of the OX40 agonist ivuxolimab. The CDR3 amino acid sequence is: CASSPGLGFSGANVLTF. The DNA is as follows: TGCGCCAGCAGTCCGGGACTAGGGTTTTCTGGGGCCAACGTCCTGACTTTC.